The 9 T cell receptor beta chains below were found in one sample sequenced in a study of CXCR3-negative and CXCR3-positive naive CD8 T cells. Through 5' RACE with UMI labels, the TRB cDNA libraries were prepared. TCRdb re-called the 5' RACE reads; every CDR3 protein appears as one record, without DNA. The data include over 55,000 distinct CDR3 sequences; the top ten clones carry around a quarter. Sequencing was carried out using memory CD8+ T cells from blood. These receptors all stem from a human donor in good health. Some clones in this sample may be carry-over from other donors' samples.

The J gene is TRBJ1-3, the V gene TRBV7-2; there is no DNA to check the TCRdb D call of TRBD1. The CDR3 is 16 amino acids. Germline V gives CDR1 SGHTA, CDR2 FQGNSA. This chain's CDR3 is CASSPNSGTAGNTIYF.

The V call is TRBV5-1, the J call TRBJ2-2; the TCRdb D gene call, TRBD1, has no DNA to confirm it. Germline loops: CDR1 SGHRS, CDR2 YFSETQ. This CDR3 has 18 amino acids. CDR3 region: CASSEQGTDGPYTGELFF.

This sequence joins TRBV7-9 and TRBJ2-1. CDR3 length: 14 residues. The germline CDR1 and CDR2 sequences are SEHNR and FQNEAQ (reference sequence). This CDR3 reads CASRFMSSYNEQFF.

The chain has TRBV4-3 and TRBJ1-6; TCRdb's D call, TRBD1, is unchecked because there is no DNA. Germline V CDR1 and CDR2: LGHNA, YSLEER. This CDR3 is 21 amino acids long. CDR3 sequence: CASSQDISDRGPPTYNSPLHF.

The chain joins TRBV27 to TRBJ1-2; TCRdb selects TRBD1, and the lack of DNA leaves this call unchecked. CDR3 length: 17 residues. Per germline, CDR1 MNHEY and CDR2 SMNVEV (reference sequence). This chain's CDR3 is CASSWSYWTATNYGYTF.

This rearrangement joins TRBV7-3 to TRBJ2-3; TCRdb proposes TRBD2, but this gene call is untestable without DNA. This CDR3 comprises 15 residues. Per germline, CDR1 SGHTA and CDR2 FQGTGA. CDR3 sequence reads: CASSLMGGALNTQYF.

This sequence joins TRBV6-6 and TRBJ2-7; as DNA is missing, the TRBD1 call by TCRdb cannot be tested. Germline V lookup: CDR1 MNHNY, CDR2 SVGAGI (reference sequence). The CDR3 is 14 residues long. The CDR3: CASSNGQRTYEQYF.

The rearrangement links TRBV29-1 to TRBJ1-2. This CDR3 has 11 amino acids. Germline V gene lookup returns CDR1 SQVTM and CDR2 ANQGSEA. The CDR3 here is CSVSNDYGYTF.

V and J are TRBV25-1 and TRBJ1-2. Looked up from germline, CDR1 is MGHDK and CDR2 is SYGVNS. This CDR3 contains 12 residues. This chain's CDR3 is CASSDGQWGYTF.